A selection of T cell receptor beta chains follows, all from one sample in a study of beta chain features in type 1 diabetes. Profiling relied on immunoSEQ multiplex PCR, and the TCRdb table lists in-frame clones only, not all of them. The table lists 350,000 to 450,000 clones, around an eighth of them singletons. The specimen sequenced was naive CD4+ T cells from blood. The receptors here all came from a woman younger than 30 with type 1 diabetes. Both conserved end residues are part of each CDR3. The D gene is left open where the match is weak. Clone size is shown for a subset of rows, as once, few, many or a class of expanded clone.

TRBD2 | TRBJ2-5 | TRBV29-1 | - | TGCAGCGAACTAAGCGGGAGGGAGACCCAGTACTTC | CSELSGRETQYF
TRBD2 | TRBJ2-1 | TRBV27 | - | TGTGCCAGCAACCGACTGGCGGGAGTCAATGAGCAGTTCTTC | CASNRLAGVNEQFF
- | TRBJ2-7 | TRBV2 | few | TGTGCCAGCAGGACAGATGTTTCTTACGAGCAGTACTTC | CASRTDVSYEQYF
- | TRBJ1-2 | TRBV18 | - | TGTGCCAGCTCACCACCGAACGTAGAAGGCGACAATGGCTACACCTTC | CASSPPNVEGDNGYTF
- | TRBJ2-1 | TRBV4-1 | few | TGCGCCAGCAGCTCTCAACTAGCCGTTACCTACAATGAGCAGTTCTTC | CASSSQLAVTYNEQFF
- | TRBJ1-1 | TRBV19 | - | TGTGCCAGTAGCGGTACAGGGCAGAGCACTGAAGCTTTCTTT | CASSGTGQSTEAFF
- | TRBJ2-7 | TRBV6-5 | - | TGTGCCAGCAGTCCCGCGGGGAGCTCCTACGAGCAGTACTTC | CASSPAGSSYEQYF
- | TRBJ2-5 | TRBV5-6 | - | TGTGCCAGCAGCTTGGGGGCGAAACAAGAGACCCAGTACTTC | CASSLGAKQETQYF
- | TRBJ1-6 | TRBV14 | few | TGTGCCAGCAGCCTACTATACTCACCCCTCCACTTT | CASSLLYSPLHF
TRBD1 | TRBJ2-5 | TRBV4-3 | - | TGCGCCAGCAGCCAAGAGCCCCCTACAGGGGAAGGCGAGACCCAGTACTTC | CASSQEPPTGEGETQYF
- | TRBJ2-1 | TRBV6-6 | - | TGTGCCAGCAGTTACCCCCAGGGTGAGCAGTTCTTC | CASSYPQGEQFF
- | TRBJ1-1 | TRBV11-2 | - | TGTGCCAGCAGCTTACAGGTGAACACTGAAGCTTTCTTT | CASSLQVNTEAFF
TRBD2 | TRBJ2-3 | TRBV29-1 | few | TGCAGCGTTGCTAGCGGGGATACGCAGTATTTT | CSVASGDTQYF
TRBD2 | TRBJ2-1 | TRBV2 | few | TGTGCCAGCAGTGAAGTAGCGGGAGTGTCGTACAATGAGCAGTTCTTC | CASSEVAGVSYNEQFF
TRBD1 | TRBJ2-7 | TRBV29-1 | - | TGCAGCGTTATGGGACAGACCTACGAGCAGTACTTC | CSVMGQTYEQYF
- | TRBJ2-2 | TRBV4-3 | few | TGCGCCAGCAGCCAAGAGGAGCAGAACACCGGGGAGCTGTTTTTT | CASSQEEQNTGELFF
- | TRBJ2-5 | TRBV5-4 | - | TGTGCCAGCAGCTTCCCCCGCCGGGGAGGTGTGGAGACCCAGTACTTC | CASSFPRRGGVETQYF
- | TRBJ2-1 | TRBV9 | - | TGTGCCAGCAGCGTAGCGGGAGCGGGCTCCTACAATGAGCAGTTCTTC | CASSVAGAGSYNEQFF
- | TRBJ1-2 | TRBV18 | - | TGTGCCAGCTCACTCAGCGAGGGCTATGGCTACACCTTC | CASSLSEGYGYTF
- | TRBJ2-3 | TRBV9 | - | TGTGCCAGCAGCGCCTTTCAGGGTGCCACAGATACGCAGTATTTT | CASSAFQGATDTQYF
- | TRBJ1-4 | TRBV5-1 | - | TGCGCCAGCAGCCGGGACACAGGAGATGAAAAACTGTTTTTT | CASSRDTGDEKLFF
TRBD1 | TRBJ2-6 | TRBV7-2 | - | TGTGCCAGCAGCTTACGGGACAGGGGGTCGGGGGCCAACGTCCTGACTTTC | CASSLRDRGSGANVLTF
TRBD2 | TRBJ2-1 | TRBV4-1 | - | TGCGCCAGCAGCCAGACCGGGACTAGGGCCTTCTTC | CASSQTGTRAFF
- | TRBJ1-2 | TRBV9 | - | TGTGCCAGCAGCGTAGGACACAAGGATTATGGCTACACCTTC | CASSVGHKDYGYTF
- | TRBJ1-5 | TRBV19 | - | TGTGCCAGTAGTATCATCGGAGGAAATCAGCCCCAGCATTTT | CASSIIGGNQPQHF
- | TRBJ2-4 | TRBV18 | few | TGTGCCAGCTCACCAGAGACAGAAAACATTCAGTACTTC | CASSPETENIQYF